This TCR beta chain stems from a study of PD-L1 blockade in urothelial cancer. Study details: Prior chemotherapy in patients spanned 0 to 3 regimens. Analyses used blood from 3 weeks (second dose) and 6 weeks after treatment start. Median T cell yield per blood sample was over 140,000 cells.

This table comes from immunoSEQ multiplex PCR, and its TCRdb copy is limited to in-frame clones, with some not included. The table has roughly 120,000 clones, roughly 89% seen once; the top ten hold 1.5% to 2%. The sample holds a few counts of this clone. Noted time point: peripheral blood 6 weeks after treatment start. This CDR3 is built from 15 residues. Unmatched junction bases numbered 7, after V lost 7 bases and J lost 0 bases. The V gene's germline CDR1 is SGHRS and CDR2 YFSETQ. Sequencing used PBMCs, obtained around atezolizumab (anti-PD-L1) treatment. The chain uses TRBV5-1 and TRBJ2-3; TRBD2 matches 8 bases. This TCR derives from a man aged 55 to 69 with urothelial cancer. The CDR3 reads CASRRRGESTDTQYF. Written as DNA, the CDR3 is TGCGCCAGCCGGAGGCGGGGGGAAAGCACAGATACGCAGTATTTT.